This is a list of T cell receptor beta chains from one sample in a study of early T cells in non-severe SARS-CoV-2 infection. One entry per CDR3 protein results from TCRdb running MiXCR on the 5' RACE reads. The table lists 56,000 or so distinct CDR3 sequences, over 7% of them singletons. The sample was whole blood. These receptors came from an adult who was a healthcare worker with PCR-confirmed SARS-CoV-2 infection or an uninfected control (not recorded which). Each CDR3 is given with its conserved first and last residue. A D gene is named only where the DNA matches it firmly. A row's size may be missing; if present it is once, few, many or a size class.

size: few; V: TRBV6-6; J: TRBJ2-1; D: TRBD2; DNA: TGTGCCAGCAGCCGCCGAGGGACTAGCGGGGTTAGTAACAATGAGCAGTTCTTC; CDR3: CASSRRGTSGVSNNEQFF
size: many; V: TRBV7-2; J: TRBJ2-7; D: -; DNA: TGTGCCAGCAGCTTCACTAGGACCTACGAGCAGTACTTC; CDR3: CASSFTRTYEQYF
size: -; V: TRBV6-2/TRBV6-3; J: TRBJ1-6; D: TRBD1; DNA: TGTGCCAGCAGTCCGACGACAGGGAACATGAATTCACCCCTCCACTTT; CDR3: CASSPTTGNMNSPLHF
size: many; V: TRBV20-1; J: TRBJ2-7; D: -; DNA: TGCAGTGCGACCAGAATACTACAGGGGAGGCACGAGCAGTACTTC; CDR3: CSATRILQGRHEQYF
size: -; V: TRBV24-1; J: TRBJ2-2; D: TRBD2; DNA: TGTGCCACCAGTGATTTGCGACCGGGACTAGCGGGGGAGCCGGGCACCGGGGAGCTGTTTTTT; CDR3: CATSDLRPGLAGEPGTGELFF
size: many; V: TRBV19; J: TRBJ1-2; D: -; DNA: TGTGCCAGTAGTTGGACCACTAACTATGGCTACACCTTC; CDR3: CASSWTTNYGYTF
size: few; V: TRBV20-1; J: TRBJ2-3; D: TRBD1; DNA: TGCAGTGCTAGAGCCCTACAGGGGGCGGATACGCAGTATTTT; CDR3: CSARALQGADTQYF
size: -; V: TRBV6-5; J: TRBJ2-7; D: TRBD1; DNA: TGTGCCAGCAGGCACAGGGGATCCCTCTCCTACGAGCAGTACTTC; CDR3: CASRHRGSLSYEQYF
size: many; V: TRBV29-1; J: TRBJ2-7; D: -; DNA: TGCAGCGTCCGAGGGGGTATCGGCTCCTACGAGCAGTACTTC; CDR3: CSVRGGIGSYEQYF
size: few; V: TRBV5-1; J: TRBJ2-1; D: TRBD2; DNA: TGCGCCAGCAGCTTGGGTCTAGCGGGATTGTATGAGCAGTTCTTC; CDR3: CASSLGLAGLYEQFF
size: many; V: TRBV3-1; J: TRBJ1-1; D: -; DNA: TGTGCCAGCAGCCAAAGTGGATTGCACAGGGAAGTAAAAGGATCGATCTTT; CDR3: CASSQSGLHREVKGSIF
size: few; V: TRBV6-2/TRBV6-3; J: TRBJ2-7; D: -; DNA: TGTGCCAGCAGTTACCCCCTCGCACTCGAGCAGTACTTC; CDR3: CASSYPLALEQYF
size: -; V: TRBV5-1; J: TRBJ1-6; D: -; DNA: TGCGCCAGCAGCTTGGGTCTCGAGCCCAATTCACCCCTCCACTTT; CDR3: CASSLGLEPNSPLHF
size: few; V: TRBV2; J: TRBJ2-5; D: -; DNA: TGTGCCAGCAGCCCTGGTGGGGTTGAGACCCAGTACTTC; CDR3: CASSPGGVETQYF
size: -; V: TRBV11-1; J: TRBJ2-1; D: TRBD1; DNA: TGTGCCAGCCAAAAGTGGGACAGGGGCAATGAGCAGTTCTTC; CDR3: CASQKWDRGNEQFF
size: -; V: TRBV14; J: TRBJ2-7; D: TRBD1; DNA: TGTGCCAGCAGCCGCTCGGACAGGGGGCGTACCTACGAGCAGTACTTC; CDR3: CASSRSDRGRTYEQYF
size: few; V: TRBV5-1; J: TRBJ2-7; D: -; DNA: TGCGCCAGCAGCTTACGGACACTTCCCTCCTACGAGCAGTACTTC; CDR3: CASSLRTLPSYEQYF
size: few; V: TRBV10-3; J: TRBJ2-1; D: TRBD2; DNA: TGTGCCATCAGTGGTTCTAGCGGGGGGGCGTCGGAGCAGTTCTTC; CDR3: CAISGSSGGASEQFF
size: -; V: TRBV29-1; J: TRBJ2-5; D: -; DNA: TGCAGCGGTCAGGGTACGGCGACCCAGTACTTC; CDR3: CSGQGTATQYF
size: few; V: TRBV18; J: TRBJ1-5; D: -; DNA: TGTGCCAGCTCACCGACAGATAGCAATCAGCCCCAGCATTTT; CDR3: CASSPTDSNQPQHF
size: -; V: TRBV6-2/TRBV6-3; J: TRBJ2-3; D: TRBD2; DNA: TGTGCCAGCAGGACAGGACTAGCGGGAATAAAGGAGACAGATACGCAGTATTTT; CDR3: CASRTGLAGIKETDTQYF
size: few; V: TRBV30; J: TRBJ1-2; D: -; DNA: TGTGCCTGGAGTGTACCAGGGCCCTCCCCCTATGGCTACACCTTC; CDR3: CAWSVPGPSPYGYTF
size: -; V: TRBV29-1; J: TRBJ1-2; D: -; DNA: TGCAGCGTTGTAGGGCGAGGTGGCTACACCTTC; CDR3: CSVVGRGGYTF
size: -; V: TRBV20-1; J: TRBJ2-7; D: -; DNA: TGCAGTGCTAGGGCAAGACAGGGACTCTCCCACGAGCAGTACTTC; CDR3: CSARARQGLSHEQYF
size: -; V: TRBV7-7; J: TRBJ2-2; D: -; DNA: TGTGCCAGCAGCTTAATACTTGGCGGGGAGCTGTTTTTT; CDR3: CASSLILGGELFF
size: many; V: TRBV9; J: TRBJ2-1; D: -; DNA: TGTGCCAGCAGCACTTGGGGCCTCTACAATGAGCAGTTCTTC; CDR3: CASSTWGLYNEQFF
size: few; V: TRBV2; J: TRBJ2-5; D: TRBD1; DNA: TGTGCCACCGCCGGACAGGGGAAAGAGACCCAGTACTTC; CDR3: CATAGQGKETQYF
size: -; V: TRBV5-1; J: TRBJ1-6; D: -; DNA: TGCGCCAGCAGCTTGAACGGAGCGTATAATTCACCCCTCCACTTT; CDR3: CASSLNGAYNSPLHF
size: few; V: TRBV11-2; J: TRBJ2-1; D: TRBD2; DNA: TGTGCCAGCAGCTCGGGACTAGCCTCCAATGAGCAGTTCTTC; CDR3: CASSSGLASNEQFF
size: -; V: TRBV2; J: TRBJ1-2; D: TRBD1; DNA: TGTGCCAGCAGCCCCGGGACAGGGGAGGATGGCTACACCTTC; CDR3: CASSPGTGEDGYTF
size: many; V: TRBV28; J: TRBJ1-5; D: -; DNA: TGTGCCAGCAATTTGCAGGACGGCGCCTGTCATTTT; CDR3: CASNLQDGACHF
size: -; V: TRBV7-8; J: TRBJ1-3; D: -; DNA: TGTGCCAGCAGCTTACTCATCTCTGGAAACACCATATATTTT; CDR3: CASSLLISGNTIYF
size: many; V: TRBV6-6; J: TRBJ1-5; D: TRBD1; DNA: TGTGCCAGCAGTTACTCCGGGACAGGGAATAGCAATCAGCCCCAGCATTTT; CDR3: CASSYSGTGNSNQPQHF
size: many; V: TRBV7-2; J: TRBJ2-1; D: -; DNA: TGTGCCAGCAGCTACCGAATCGGGGGGCACAATGAGCAGTTCTTC; CDR3: CASSYRIGGHNEQFF
size: few; V: TRBV5-1; J: TRBJ2-1; D: -; DNA: TGCGCCAGCAGCTTGAGGATCCAACTCCCCAATGAGCAGTTCTTC; CDR3: CASSLRIQLPNEQFF
size: few; V: TRBV7-2; J: TRBJ1-1; D: -; DNA: TGTGCCAGCAGGGCGACGACTGAAGCTTTCTTT; CDR3: CASRATTEAFF
size: few; V: TRBV5-1; J: TRBJ2-7; D: -; DNA: TGCGCCAGCAGCAACAGGTTCCCCTACGAGCAGTACTTC; CDR3: CASSNRFPYEQYF
size: few; V: TRBV5-1; J: TRBJ2-7; D: -; DNA: TGCGCCAGCAGCCCTCTAAGTGAAGGGGCCGAGCAGTACTTC; CDR3: CASSPLSEGAEQYF
size: -; V: TRBV13; J: TRBJ2-2; D: -; DNA: TGTGCCAGCAGGACGGACAGTCCTCGATCCGGGGAGCTGTTTTTT; CDR3: CASRTDSPRSGELFF
size: -; V: TRBV28; J: TRBJ2-5; D: TRBD2; DNA: TGTGCCAGCGAGAGTACTAGCGGGACCCAAGAGACCCAGTACTTC; CDR3: CASESTSGTQETQYF
size: few; V: TRBV20-1; J: TRBJ2-5; D: TRBD2; DNA: TGCAGTGCGTTGACTAGCGGGGACACCCAGTACTTC; CDR3: CSALTSGDTQYF
size: -; V: TRBV20-1; J: TRBJ2-1; D: -; DNA: TGCAGTGCTAGAGACAGCTACAATGAGCAGTTCTTC; CDR3: CSARDSYNEQFF
size: many; V: TRBV28; J: TRBJ1-4; D: -; DNA: TGTGCCAGCAGTTCTGGGCAGGGACGCGAAAAACTGTTTTTT; CDR3: CASSSGQGREKLFF
size: -; V: TRBV7-9; J: TRBJ2-5; D: -; DNA: TGTGCCAGCAGCTGGGACTGGGTTAAGACCCAGTACTTC; CDR3: CASSWDWVKTQYF
size: few; V: TRBV12-3/TRBV12-4; J: TRBJ1-5; D: TRBD1; DNA: TGTGCCAGCAGTTTAACAGGGGTAAATCAGCCCCAGCATTTT; CDR3: CASSLTGVNQPQHF
size: -; V: TRBV12-3/TRBV12-4; J: TRBJ1-6; D: -; DNA: TGTGCCAGCAGTAGCCAGGAAAATTCACCCCTCCACTTT; CDR3: CASSSQENSPLHF
size: many; V: TRBV7-2; J: TRBJ2-3; D: -; DNA: TGTGCCAGCACCTTTAGAACCACAGATACGCAGTATTTT; CDR3: CASTFRTTDTQYF
size: few; V: TRBV28; J: TRBJ2-1; D: TRBD1; DNA: TGTGCCAGCAGTTTCCGCGGACAGGGGGTTTACAATGAGCAGTTCTTC; CDR3: CASSFRGQGVYNEQFF
size: few; V: TRBV18; J: TRBJ1-3; D: -; DNA: TGTGCCAGCTCACCAGGAGTGGGTTACTCTGGAAACACCATATATTTT; CDR3: CASSPGVGYSGNTIYF
size: -; V: TRBV12-3/TRBV12-4; J: TRBJ1-2; D: -; DNA: TGTGCCAGCAGTTTAGAGCCCGGCGAGGGCTACACCTTC; CDR3: CASSLEPGEGYTF
size: -; V: TRBV7-9; J: TRBJ2-3; D: -; DNA: TGTGCCAGCAGCTCGGGACTCCTAGAGTCGGTAGATACGCAGTATTTT; CDR3: CASSSGLLESVDTQYF
size: -; V: TRBV30; J: TRBJ2-2; D: -; DNA: TGTGCCTGGAGTCAAAAACGACCCACCGGGGAGCTGTTTTTT; CDR3: CAWSQKRPTGELFF
size: -; V: TRBV18; J: TRBJ2-6; D: -; DNA: TGTGCCAGCTCACCAGAACGCTCTGGGGCCAACGTCCTGACTTTC; CDR3: CASSPERSGANVLTF
size: -; V: TRBV5-1; J: TRBJ1-2; D: -; DNA: TGCGCCAGCAGCCCCGGGGCGGGGGATGGCTACACCTTC; CDR3: CASSPGAGDGYTF
size: -; V: TRBV7-2; J: TRBJ2-7; D: TRBD2; DNA: TGTGCCAGCGGGGCTAGCGGGGCCTACGAGCAGTACTTC; CDR3: CASGASGAYEQYF
size: -; V: TRBV6-6; J: TRBJ2-1; D: -; DNA: TGTGCCAGCAGTAGGGACACGAAACTCAATGAGCAGTTCTTC; CDR3: CASSRDTKLNEQFF